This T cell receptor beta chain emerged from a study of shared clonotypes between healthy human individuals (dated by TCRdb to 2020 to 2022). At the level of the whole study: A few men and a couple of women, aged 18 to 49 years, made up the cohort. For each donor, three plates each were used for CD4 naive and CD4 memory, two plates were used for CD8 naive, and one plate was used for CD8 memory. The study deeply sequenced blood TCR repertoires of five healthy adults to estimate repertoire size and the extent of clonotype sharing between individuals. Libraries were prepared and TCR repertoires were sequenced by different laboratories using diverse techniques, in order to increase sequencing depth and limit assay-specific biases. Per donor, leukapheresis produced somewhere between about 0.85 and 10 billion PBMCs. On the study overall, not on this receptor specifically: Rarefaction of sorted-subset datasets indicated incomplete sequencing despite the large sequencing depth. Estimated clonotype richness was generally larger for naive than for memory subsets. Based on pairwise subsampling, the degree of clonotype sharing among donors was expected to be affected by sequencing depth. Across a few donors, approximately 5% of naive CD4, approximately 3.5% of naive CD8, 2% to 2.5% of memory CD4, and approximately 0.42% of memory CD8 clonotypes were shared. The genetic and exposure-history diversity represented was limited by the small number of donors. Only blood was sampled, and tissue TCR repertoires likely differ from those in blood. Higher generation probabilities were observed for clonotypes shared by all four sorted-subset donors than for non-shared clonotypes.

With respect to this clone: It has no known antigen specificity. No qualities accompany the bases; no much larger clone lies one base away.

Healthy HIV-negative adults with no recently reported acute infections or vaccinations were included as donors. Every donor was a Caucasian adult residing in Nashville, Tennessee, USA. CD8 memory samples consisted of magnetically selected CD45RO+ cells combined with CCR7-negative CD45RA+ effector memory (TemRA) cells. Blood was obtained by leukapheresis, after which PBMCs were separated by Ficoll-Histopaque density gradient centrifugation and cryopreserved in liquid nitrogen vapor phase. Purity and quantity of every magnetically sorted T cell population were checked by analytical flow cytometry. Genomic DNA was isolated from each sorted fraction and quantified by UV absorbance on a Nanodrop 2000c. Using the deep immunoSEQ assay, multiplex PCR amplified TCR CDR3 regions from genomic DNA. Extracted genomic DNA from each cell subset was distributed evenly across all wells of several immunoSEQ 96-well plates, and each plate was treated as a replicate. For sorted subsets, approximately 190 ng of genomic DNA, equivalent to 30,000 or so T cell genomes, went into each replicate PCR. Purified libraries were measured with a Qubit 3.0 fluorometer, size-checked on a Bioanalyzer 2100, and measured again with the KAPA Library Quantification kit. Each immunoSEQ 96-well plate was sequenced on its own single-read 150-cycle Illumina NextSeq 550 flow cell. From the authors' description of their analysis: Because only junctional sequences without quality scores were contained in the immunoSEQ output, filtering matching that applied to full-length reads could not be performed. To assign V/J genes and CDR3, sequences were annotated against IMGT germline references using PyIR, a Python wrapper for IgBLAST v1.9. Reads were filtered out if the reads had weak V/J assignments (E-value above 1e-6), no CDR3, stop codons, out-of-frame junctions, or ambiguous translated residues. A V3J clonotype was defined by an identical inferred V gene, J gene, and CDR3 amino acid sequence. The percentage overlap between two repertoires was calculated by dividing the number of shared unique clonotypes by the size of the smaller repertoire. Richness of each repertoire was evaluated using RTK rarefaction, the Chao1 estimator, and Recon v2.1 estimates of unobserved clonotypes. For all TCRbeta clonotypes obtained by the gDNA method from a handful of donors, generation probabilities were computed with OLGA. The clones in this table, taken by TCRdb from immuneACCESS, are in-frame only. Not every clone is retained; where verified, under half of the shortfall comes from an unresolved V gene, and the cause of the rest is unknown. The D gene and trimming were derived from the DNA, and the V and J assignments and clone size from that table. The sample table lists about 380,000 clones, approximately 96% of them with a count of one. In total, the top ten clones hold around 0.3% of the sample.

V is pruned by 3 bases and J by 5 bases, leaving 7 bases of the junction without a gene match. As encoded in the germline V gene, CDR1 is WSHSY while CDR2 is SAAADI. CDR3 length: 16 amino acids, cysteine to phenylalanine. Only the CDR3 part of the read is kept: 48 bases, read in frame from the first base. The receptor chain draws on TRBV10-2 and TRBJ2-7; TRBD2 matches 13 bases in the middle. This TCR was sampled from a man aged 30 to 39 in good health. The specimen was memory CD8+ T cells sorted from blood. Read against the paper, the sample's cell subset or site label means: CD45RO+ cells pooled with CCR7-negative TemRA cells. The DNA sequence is TGCGCCAGCAGTGAACTGGGGACTAGCGGGACTAACGAGCAGTACTTC. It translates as CASSELGTSGTNEQYF.